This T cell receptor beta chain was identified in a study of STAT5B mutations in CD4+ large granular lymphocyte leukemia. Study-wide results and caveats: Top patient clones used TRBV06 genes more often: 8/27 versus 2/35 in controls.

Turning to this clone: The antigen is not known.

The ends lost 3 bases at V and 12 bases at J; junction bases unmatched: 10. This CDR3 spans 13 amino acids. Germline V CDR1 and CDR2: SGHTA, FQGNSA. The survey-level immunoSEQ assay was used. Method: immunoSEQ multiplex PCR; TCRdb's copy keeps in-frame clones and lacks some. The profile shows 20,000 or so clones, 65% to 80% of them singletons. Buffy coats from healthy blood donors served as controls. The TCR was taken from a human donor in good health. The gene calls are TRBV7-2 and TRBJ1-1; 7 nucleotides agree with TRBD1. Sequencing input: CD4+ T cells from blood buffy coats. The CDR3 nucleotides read TGTGCCAGCAGCTTTAGACAGGGAAGTTTAACTTTCTTT. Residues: CASSFRQGSLTFF. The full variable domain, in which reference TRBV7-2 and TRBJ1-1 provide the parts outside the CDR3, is GAGVSQSPSNKVTEKGKDVELRCDPISGHTALYWYRQSLGQGLEFLIYFQGNSAPDKSGLPSDRFSAERTGGSVSTLTIQRTQQEDSAVYLCASSFRQGSLTFFGQGTRLTVV.